This is a list of T cell receptor beta chains from one sample in a study of T cell repertoires in cytomegalovirus infection. Each CDR3 protein is one row after TCRdb ran MiXCR on the reads. The sample has more than 400,000 distinct CDR3 sequences, 26% seen once. Source material: PBMCs. All receptors come from a human donor in good health (CMV status not recorded). Some clones in this sample may be carry-over from other donors' samples. Both conserved end residues are part of each CDR3. Fields, in order: V gene, J gene, CDR3 protein.

>TRBV20-1|TRBJ2-3
CSARYPGLTDTQYF
>TRBV5-1|TRBJ2-6
CASSTTGAGANVLTF
>TRBV10-3|TRBJ1-1
CAISEYKAENTEAFF
>TRBV7-6|TRBJ2-5
CASSSGTVETQYF
>TRBV5-6|TRBJ2-7
CASSFGRGREQYF
>TRBV27|TRBJ2-1
CASSLRAGGPRVSEDEQFF
>TRBV7-6|TRBJ2-5
CASIDYRAQETQYF
>TRBV6-5|TRBJ1-5
CASSPQTGSNQPQHF
>TRBV4-1|TRBJ2-3
CASSPGTSGSSDTQYF
>TRBV7-2|TRBJ2-7
CASSYELSGGIPYEQYF
>TRBV27|TRBJ2-7
CATLTRYEQYF
>TRBV24-1|TRBJ2-1
CATSARGLRTLAGPFGEQFF
>TRBV12-3/TRBV12-4|TRBJ1-6
CASSINRESPLHF
>TRBV29-1|TRBJ1-2
CSVEYVGWRGYTF
>TRBV11-2|TRBJ2-1
CASRDRVYYNEQFF
>TRBV7-6|TRBJ2-2
CASSPSAGHGELFF
>TRBV7-8|TRBJ1-5
CASRRNTGSGNQPQHF
>TRBV29-1|TRBJ2-5
CSVYGRGETQYF
>TRBV4-1|TRBJ2-1
CASSQDPSGRDEQFF
>TRBV7-2|TRBJ2-7
CASSTPLAGGALNYEQYF
>TRBV12-3/TRBV12-4|TRBJ1-1
CASSDTKNTEAFF
>TRBV15|TRBJ1-5
CATSRGGTGQNQPQHF
>TRBV10-3|TRBJ2-7
CAIKTAGTYEQYF
>TRBV19|TRBJ2-3
CASSVDRDGRDTQYF
>TRBV5-6|TRBJ1-2
CASSYPGQETYGYTF
>TRBV4-1|TRBJ2-4
CASSQASGNNIQYF
>TRBV14|TRBJ2-1
CASSQEEWRNEQFF
>TRBV5-1|TRBJ2-1
CASSSGRLNSYNEQFF
>TRBV7-6|TRBJ2-1
CASSLDTGQGNEQFF
>TRBV2|TRBJ1-1
CASSASLTPNTEAFF
>TRBV2|TRBJ1-5
CASSGGTTGNQPQHF
>TRBV12-5|TRBJ1-1
CASGIGQGGTEAFF
>TRBV14|TRBJ2-7
CASSQDLWYEQYF
>TRBV6-2/TRBV6-3|TRBJ2-3
CATGLAGGDTQYF
>TRBV5-5|TRBJ1-2
CASSLSAGGNYGYTF
>TRBV19|TRBJ1-1
CASTARTGGTEAFF
>TRBV11-3|TRBJ2-7
CASSPSGIPREQYF
>TRBV11-2|TRBJ2-5
CASSPIELREETQYF
>TRBV19|TRBJ1-2
CASSTGLINYGYTF
>TRBV5-1|TRBJ2-1
CASTPGLATPSSYNEQFF
>TRBV7-8|TRBJ1-2
CASSLGTGYGYGYTF
>TRBV20-1|TRBJ2-1
CSARATGTSGRGEQFF
>TRBV29-1|TRBJ1-2
CSVDWDAGYTF
>TRBV4-1|TRBJ1-6
CASSQDANPLHF
>TRBV2|TRBJ1-5
CASGTNRYGSPQHF
>TRBV7-2|TRBJ2-4
CASSKGVDRGNIQYF
>TRBV19|TRBJ1-4
CASSIEPGGTNEKLFF
>TRBV7-2|TRBJ2-6
CASSLGRGQGSGANVLTF
>TRBV20-1|TRBJ2-1
CSASGTSGDNNEQFF